A selection of T cell receptor beta chains follows, all from one sample in a study of T cells in localized non-small cell lung cancer. Assay used: immunoSEQ multiplex PCR; TCRdb lists only in-frame clones, some missing. The sample has some 82,000 clones; around three quarters are singletons. The sequencing here drew on PBMCs, taken before any cancer treatment. These receptors all stem from a man aged 40 to 70 with stage II squamous cell lung carcinoma. Both conserved end residues are part of each CDR3. A D gene is named only where the DNA matches it firmly. A clone size is listed for some rows: how often the clone was seen (once, few, many), or a class if it is expanded.

clone size: .
V gene: TRBV7-9
CDR3 length: 12
D gene: .
J gene: TRBJ2-5
CDR3 DNA: TGTGCCAGCAGCTCTCAGCAAGAGACCCAGTACTTC
CDR3 protein: CASSSQQETQYF

clone size: .
V gene: TRBV5-5
CDR3 length: 14
D gene: .
J gene: TRBJ2-2
CDR3 DNA: TGTGCCAGCAGTAGTCAGGGGAGCACCGGGGAGCTGTTTTTT
CDR3 protein: CASSSQGSTGELFF

clone size: .
V gene: TRBV5-4
CDR3 length: 14
D gene: .
J gene: TRBJ2-2
CDR3 DNA: TGTGCCAGCAGCTTGGATATAAACACCGGGGAGCTGTTTTTT
CDR3 protein: CASSLDINTGELFF

clone size: .
V gene: TRBV15
CDR3 length: 15
D gene: .
J gene: TRBJ2-1
CDR3 DNA: TGTGCCACCAGCAGAGGGACAACGTCCTACAATGAGCAGTTCTTC
CDR3 protein: CATSRGTTSYNEQFF

clone size: .
V gene: TRBV7-3
CDR3 length: 14
D gene: .
J gene: TRBJ1-1
CDR3 DNA: TGTGCCAGCAGTTTGGGGGCAGGGGACACTGAAGCTTTCTTT
CDR3 protein: CASSLGAGDTEAFF

clone size: .
V gene: TRBV2
CDR3 length: 13
D gene: TRBD1
J gene: TRBJ2-1
CDR3 DNA: TGTGCCAGCAGGGGGGACAGGGACAATGAGCAGTTCTTC
CDR3 protein: CASRGDRDNEQFF

clone size: .
V gene: TRBV6-4
CDR3 length: 17
D gene: TRBD1
J gene: TRBJ1-4
CDR3 DNA: TGTGCCAGCAGACGGAGAGACAGGGGGGAGACTAATGAAAAACTGTTTTTT
CDR3 protein: CASRRRDRGETNEKLFF

clone size: .
V gene: TRBV7-3
CDR3 length: 16
D gene: TRBD1
J gene: TRBJ2-2
CDR3 DNA: TGTGCCAGCAGCTTAATGGGACAGGGGATCACCGGGGAGCTGTTTTTT
CDR3 protein: CASSLMGQGITGELFF

clone size: .
V gene: TRBV20-1
CDR3 length: 11
D gene: .
J gene: TRBJ2-5
CDR3 DNA: TGCAGTGCACACAGGGTAGGTGAGCAGTACTTC
CDR3 protein: CSAHRVGEQYF

clone size: .
V gene: TRBV19
CDR3 length: 13
D gene: .
J gene: TRBJ2-2
CDR3 DNA: TGTGCCAGTAGTATAGTAACAACCGGGGAGCTGTTTTTT
CDR3 protein: CASSIVTTGELFF

clone size: .
V gene: TRBV19
CDR3 length: 15
D gene: .
J gene: TRBJ1-5
CDR3 DNA: TGTGCCAGTAGACCGACAGGCGCAAGCAATCAGCCCCAGCATTTT
CDR3 protein: CASRPTGASNQPQHF

clone size: .
V gene: TRBV6-1
CDR3 length: 15
D gene: TRBD1
J gene: TRBJ2-1
CDR3 DNA: TGTGCCAGCAGTGAAGGAGGGGGCGCGCCATATGAGCAGTTCTTC
CDR3 protein: CASSEGGGAPYEQFF

clone size: .
V gene: TRBV7-8
CDR3 length: 18
D gene: TRBD2
J gene: TRBJ2-1
CDR3 DNA: TGTGCCAGCAGCTCTCGGACTAGCGGGGCGTTCCGCTACAATGAGCAGTTCTTC
CDR3 protein: CASSSRTSGAFRYNEQFF

clone size: .
V gene: TRBV30
CDR3 length: 15
D gene: .
J gene: TRBJ1-2
CDR3 DNA: TGTGCCTGGAGTTCACTAGGGACTTCTAACTATGGCTACACCTTC
CDR3 protein: CAWSSLGTSNYGYTF

clone size: few
V gene: TRBV4-2
CDR3 length: 14
D gene: .
J gene: TRBJ1-2
CDR3 DNA: TGTGCCAGCAGCCAAGATCTTGTCAGCTATGGCTACACCTTC
CDR3 protein: CASSQDLVSYGYTF

clone size: .
V gene: TRBV6-6
CDR3 length: 13
D gene: .
J gene: TRBJ2-7
CDR3 DNA: TGTGCCAGCAGTTACTGGAGCTCCTACGAGCAGTACTTC
CDR3 protein: CASSYWSSYEQYF

clone size: .
V gene: TRBV6-5
CDR3 length: 15
D gene: TRBD1
J gene: TRBJ2-7
CDR3 DNA: TGTGCCAGCAGTTCCCCTCGACAGGGGGCCTACGAGCAGTACTTC
CDR3 protein: CASSSPRQGAYEQYF

clone size: .
V gene: TRBV2
CDR3 length: 12
D gene: TRBD1
J gene: TRBJ2-2
CDR3 DNA: TGTGCCAGCAGGAGGGACAGCCGGGAGCTGTTTTTT
CDR3 protein: CASRRDSRELFF

clone size: once
V gene: TRBV18
CDR3 length: 13
D gene: TRBD1
J gene: TRBJ2-7
CDR3 DNA: TGTGCCAGCTCCCCGGGACAGTCCTACGAGCAGTACTTC
CDR3 protein: CASSPGQSYEQYF

clone size: .
V gene: TRBV7-9
CDR3 length: 13
D gene: .
J gene: TRBJ1-5
CDR3 DNA: TGTGCCAGCACCCCGGACGGAAATCAGCCCCAGCATTTT
CDR3 protein: CASTPDGNQPQHF

clone size: .
V gene: TRBV2
CDR3 length: 14
D gene: .
J gene: TRBJ1-5
CDR3 DNA: TGTGCCAGCAGTGAGGGCTCAAGCAATCAGCCCCAGCATTTT
CDR3 protein: CASSEGSSNQPQHF

clone size: .
V gene: TRBV5-1
CDR3 length: 15
D gene: .
J gene: TRBJ2-3
CDR3 DNA: TGCGCCAGCAGCCTCGGTAGGGGGTACACAGATACGCAGTATTTT
CDR3 protein: CASSLGRGYTDTQYF

clone size: .
V gene: TRBV27
CDR3 length: 14
D gene: .
J gene: TRBJ2-7
CDR3 DNA: TGTGCCAGCAGTTTAGAAGCTAGCGTCAACGAGCAGTACTTC
CDR3 protein: CASSLEASVNEQYF

clone size: .
V gene: TRBV7-9
CDR3 length: 16
D gene: .
J gene: TRBJ1-1
CDR3 DNA: TGTGCCAGCAGCTCGGGGCCCTCGACCTGGAACACTGAAGCTTTCTTT
CDR3 protein: CASSSGPSTWNTEAFF

clone size: .
V gene: TRBV4-3
CDR3 length: 16
D gene: TRBD1
J gene: TRBJ2-7
CDR3 DNA: TGCGCCAGCAGCCAGGGACGGACAGGAGGAGCCTACGAGCAGTACTTC
CDR3 protein: CASSQGRTGGAYEQYF

clone size: few
V gene: TRBV30
CDR3 length: 12
D gene: .
J gene: TRBJ2-2
CDR3 DNA: TGTGCCTGGAGTCGTCCCGGCGGGGAGCTGTTTTTT
CDR3 protein: CAWSRPGGELFF

clone size: .
V gene: TRBV10-2
CDR3 length: 14
D gene: .
J gene: TRBJ2-6
CDR3 DNA: TGCGCCAGCAGGGGGGTTTCTGGGGCCAACGTCCTGACTTTC
CDR3 protein: CASRGVSGANVLTF

clone size: few
V gene: TRBV2
CDR3 length: 14
D gene: .
J gene: TRBJ1-5
CDR3 DNA: TGTGCCAGCAGTGTTCAGGGCAGCAATCAGCCCCAGCATTTT
CDR3 protein: CASSVQGSNQPQHF

clone size: .
V gene: TRBV11-2
CDR3 length: 13
D gene: .
J gene: TRBJ2-1
CDR3 DNA: TGTGCCAGCAGCCTCCTCCTCTGGAATGAGCAGTTCTTC
CDR3 protein: CASSLLLWNEQFF

clone size: .
V gene: TRBV7-7
CDR3 length: 15
D gene: .
J gene: TRBJ2-7
CDR3 DNA: TGTGCTAGCAGCCAGGGACTGACAAGCTCCTACGAGCAGTACTTC
CDR3 protein: CASSQGLTSSYEQYF

clone size: few
V gene: TRBV2
CDR3 length: 14
D gene: TRBD2
J gene: TRBJ2-1
CDR3 DNA: TGTGCCAGCAGGGATAGCGGGGGGGCAGGGGAGCAGTTCTTC
CDR3 protein: CASRDSGGAGEQFF

clone size: .
V gene: TRBV11-2
CDR3 length: 12
D gene: .
J gene: TRBJ2-5
CDR3 DNA: TGTGCCAGCAGCCGCCTCCGGGGGACCCAGTACTTC
CDR3 protein: CASSRLRGTQYF

clone size: .
V gene: TRBV28
CDR3 length: 14
D gene: .
J gene: TRBJ2-7
CDR3 DNA: TGTGCCAGCAGTTTAGGCCAGGGCGGGTACGAGCAGTACTTC
CDR3 protein: CASSLGQGGYEQYF

clone size: .
V gene: TRBV4-1
CDR3 length: 17
D gene: TRBD1
J gene: TRBJ2-3
CDR3 DNA: TGCGCCAGCAGCCAAGATCTACAGGGGGGAAACACAGATACGCAGTATTTT
CDR3 protein: CASSQDLQGGNTDTQYF

clone size: .
V gene: TRBV7-8
CDR3 length: 14
D gene: .
J gene: TRBJ2-1
CDR3 DNA: TGTGCCAGCAGCTTGAGGGAGACCTCCCATGAGCAGTTCTTC
CDR3 protein: CASSLRETSHEQFF

clone size: once
V gene: TRBV5-1
CDR3 length: 14
D gene: TRBD1
J gene: TRBJ1-1
CDR3 DNA: TGCGCCAGCAGCGCGGACAGGGGAGGAACTGAAGCTTTCTTT
CDR3 protein: CASSADRGGTEAFF

clone size: .
V gene: TRBV7-8
CDR3 length: 16
D gene: .
J gene: TRBJ2-3
CDR3 DNA: TGTGCCAGCAGCGCCCAAGGGGGAGGGAACACAGATACGCAGTATTTT
CDR3 protein: CASSAQGGGNTDTQYF

clone size: .
V gene: TRBV4-2
CDR3 length: 16
D gene: .
J gene: TRBJ1-5
CDR3 DNA: TGTGCCAGCAGCCAAGGAGACGGGACGGAAGATCAGCCCCAGCATTTT
CDR3 protein: CASSQGDGTEDQPQHF

clone size: .
V gene: TRBV5-4
CDR3 length: 14
D gene: TRBD1
J gene: TRBJ1-6
CDR3 DNA: TGTGCCAGCAGCCCCCGGGACAGTAATTCACCCCTCCACTTT
CDR3 protein: CASSPRDSNSPLHF

clone size: .
V gene: TRBV7-9
CDR3 length: 16
D gene: .
J gene: TRBJ2-7
CDR3 DNA: TGTGCCAGCAGCTTAATAAATTTCGGGATAGCCTACGAGCAGTACTTC
CDR3 protein: CASSLINFGIAYEQYF

clone size: .
V gene: TRBV4-2
CDR3 length: 17
D gene: TRBD1
J gene: TRBJ2-6
CDR3 DNA: TGTGCCAGCAGCCTAAGACAGGGGACCTCTGGGGCCAACGTCCTGACTTTC
CDR3 protein: CASSLRQGTSGANVLTF

clone size: .
V gene: TRBV4-2
CDR3 length: 16
D gene: .
J gene: TRBJ2-3
CDR3 DNA: TGTGCCAGCAGCCTCGAAGCAGGACTCCGCACAGATACGCAGTATTTT
CDR3 protein: CASSLEAGLRTDTQYF

clone size: .
V gene: TRBV19
CDR3 length: 14
D gene: .
J gene: TRBJ1-5
CDR3 DNA: TGTGCCAGTAGTCCAGCTGCCGGAAATCAGCCCCAGCATTTT
CDR3 protein: CASSPAAGNQPQHF

clone size: .
V gene: TRBV7-2
CDR3 length: 15
D gene: TRBD2
J gene: TRBJ2-5
CDR3 DNA: TGTGCCAGCAGCTTACTAGCGGGGGGCATGGAGACCCAGTACTTC
CDR3 protein: CASSLLAGGMETQYF

clone size: .
V gene: TRBV9
CDR3 length: 16
D gene: .
J gene: TRBJ2-6
CDR3 DNA: TGTGCCAGCAGCGTAGACTCTATGTCTGGGGCCAACGTCCTGACTTTC
CDR3 protein: CASSVDSMSGANVLTF

clone size: few
V gene: TRBV13
CDR3 length: 15
D gene: .
J gene: TRBJ2-1
CDR3 DNA: TGTGCCAGCAGCTTAGGAGGGGGGTCCTACAATGAGCAGTTCTTC
CDR3 protein: CASSLGGGSYNEQFF

clone size: .
V gene: TRBV6-5
CDR3 length: 14
D gene: .
J gene: TRBJ1-6
CDR3 DNA: TGTGCCAGCAGATTACCAGGGAGGAATTCACCCCTCCACTTT
CDR3 protein: CASRLPGRNSPLHF

clone size: .
V gene: TRBV5-1
CDR3 length: 12
D gene: .
J gene: TRBJ2-1
CDR3 DNA: TGCGCCAGCAGCTTGGAGGGCTATGAGCAGTTCTTC
CDR3 protein: CASSLEGYEQFF

clone size: .
V gene: TRBV12-5
CDR3 length: 15
D gene: .
J gene: TRBJ2-1
CDR3 DNA: TGTGCTAGTGGCCGAGACAGAAGCTCCTACAATGAGCAGTTCTTC
CDR3 protein: CASGRDRSSYNEQFF

clone size: once
V gene: TRBV7-3
CDR3 length: 12
D gene: .
J gene: TRBJ2-2
CDR3 DNA: TGTGCCAGCAGCTTAGGTACCGGGGAGCTGTTTTTT
CDR3 protein: CASSLGTGELFF

clone size: .
V gene: TRBV7-8
CDR3 length: 14
D gene: TRBD1
J gene: TRBJ2-7
CDR3 DNA: TGTGCCAGCAGCCCGACAGGGGGCCTCTACGAGCAGTACTTC
CDR3 protein: CASSPTGGLYEQYF

clone size: .
V gene: TRBV6-6
CDR3 length: 15
D gene: TRBD2
J gene: TRBJ2-1
CDR3 DNA: TGTGCCAGCTTCCGAAGCGGGGGGGCCGGTAATGAGCAGTTCTTC
CDR3 protein: CASFRSGGAGNEQFF

clone size: .
V gene: TRBV2
CDR3 length: 13
D gene: .
J gene: TRBJ1-5
CDR3 DNA: TGTGCCAGCACCGCAGAGGGCCGTCAGCCCCAGCATTTT
CDR3 protein: CASTAEGRQPQHF

clone size: few
V gene: TRBV13
CDR3 length: 14
D gene: .
J gene: TRBJ1-2
CDR3 DNA: TGTGCCAGCAGGGGTGTCAGGGCTACTCGTGGCTACACCTTC
CDR3 protein: CASRGVRATRGYTF

clone size: .
V gene: TRBV5-5
CDR3 length: 16
D gene: TRBD1
J gene: TRBJ2-7
CDR3 DNA: TGTGCCAGCAGCACCCGACAGGGATTGTTGGGAAACGAGCAGTACTTC
CDR3 protein: CASSTRQGLLGNEQYF

clone size: .
V gene: TRBV29-1
CDR3 length: 12
D gene: .
J gene: TRBJ2-5
CDR3 DNA: TGCAGCGTTGGGGGGGGCGCGGAGACCCAGTACTTC
CDR3 protein: CSVGGGAETQYF